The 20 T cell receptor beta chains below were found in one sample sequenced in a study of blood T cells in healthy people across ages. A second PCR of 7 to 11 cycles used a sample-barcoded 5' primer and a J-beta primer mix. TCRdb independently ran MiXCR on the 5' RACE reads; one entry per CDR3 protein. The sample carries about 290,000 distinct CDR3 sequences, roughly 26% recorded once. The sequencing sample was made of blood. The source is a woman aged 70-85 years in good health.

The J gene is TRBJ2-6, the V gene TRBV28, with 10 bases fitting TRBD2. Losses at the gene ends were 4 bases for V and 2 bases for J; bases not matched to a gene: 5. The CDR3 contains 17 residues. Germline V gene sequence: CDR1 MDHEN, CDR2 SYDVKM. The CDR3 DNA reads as TGTGCCAGCAGTTCGGCTAGCGGGAGCCCTGGGGCCAACGTCCTGACTTTC. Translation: CASSSASGSPGANVLTF.

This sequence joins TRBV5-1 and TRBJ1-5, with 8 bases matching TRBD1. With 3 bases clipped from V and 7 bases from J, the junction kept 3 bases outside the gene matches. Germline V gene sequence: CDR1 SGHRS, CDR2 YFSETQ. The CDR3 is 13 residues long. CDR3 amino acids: CASSSGQDQPQHF. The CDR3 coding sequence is TGCGCCAGCAGCTCGGGACAGGACCAGCCCCAGCATTTT.

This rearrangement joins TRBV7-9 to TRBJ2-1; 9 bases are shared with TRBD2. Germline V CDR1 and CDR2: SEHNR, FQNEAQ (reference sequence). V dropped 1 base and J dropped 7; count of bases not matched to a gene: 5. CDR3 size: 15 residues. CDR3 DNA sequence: TGTGCCAGCAGCTTAGGGTTAGCGGGGGAAAATGAGCAGTTCTTC. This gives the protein CASSLGLAGENEQFF.

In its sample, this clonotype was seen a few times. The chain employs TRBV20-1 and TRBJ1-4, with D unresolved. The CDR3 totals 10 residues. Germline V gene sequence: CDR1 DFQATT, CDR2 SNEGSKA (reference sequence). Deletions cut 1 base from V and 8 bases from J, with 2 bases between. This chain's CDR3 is CSARAEKLFF. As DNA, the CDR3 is TGCAGTGCTAGAGCGGAAAAACTGTTTTTT.

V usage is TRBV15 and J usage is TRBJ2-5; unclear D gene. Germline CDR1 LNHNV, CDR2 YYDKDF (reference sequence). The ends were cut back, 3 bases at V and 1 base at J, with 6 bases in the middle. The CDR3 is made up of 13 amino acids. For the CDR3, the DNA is TGTGCCACCAGCAGGACGGTCCAAGAGACCCAGTACTTC. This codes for CATSRTVQETQYF. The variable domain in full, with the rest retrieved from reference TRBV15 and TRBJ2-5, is DAMVIQNPRYQVTQFGKPVTLSCSQTLNHNVMYWYQQKSSQAPKLLFHYYDKDFNNEADTPDNFQSRRPNTSFCFLDIRSPGLGDTAMYLCATSRTVQETQYFGPGTRLLVL.

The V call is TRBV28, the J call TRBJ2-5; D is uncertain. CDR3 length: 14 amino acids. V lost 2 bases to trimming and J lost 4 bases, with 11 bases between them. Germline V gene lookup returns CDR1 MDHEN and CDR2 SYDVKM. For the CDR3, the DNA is TGTGCCAGCAGTTTAGTCCCCTCTGGAGAGACCCAGTACTTC. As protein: CASSLVPSGETQYF.

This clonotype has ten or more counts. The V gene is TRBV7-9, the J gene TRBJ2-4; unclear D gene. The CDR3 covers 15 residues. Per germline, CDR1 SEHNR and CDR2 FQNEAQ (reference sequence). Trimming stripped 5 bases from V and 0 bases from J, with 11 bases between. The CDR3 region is CASSPASLAKNIQYF. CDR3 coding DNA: TGTGCCAGCAGCCCTGCCTCCTTAGCCAAAAACATTCAGTACTTC.

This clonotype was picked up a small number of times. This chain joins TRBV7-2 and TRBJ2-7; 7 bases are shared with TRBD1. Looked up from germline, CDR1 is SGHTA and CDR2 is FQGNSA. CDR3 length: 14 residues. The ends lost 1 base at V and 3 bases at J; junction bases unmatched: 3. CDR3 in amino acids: CASSLGGQLYEQYF. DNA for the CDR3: TGTGCCAGCAGCTTAGGGGGACAGCTCTACGAGCAGTACTTC.

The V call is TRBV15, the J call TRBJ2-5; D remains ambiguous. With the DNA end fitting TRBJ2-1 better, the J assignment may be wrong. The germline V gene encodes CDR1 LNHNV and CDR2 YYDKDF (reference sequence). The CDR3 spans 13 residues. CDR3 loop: CATSRDLGGEQFF. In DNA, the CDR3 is TGTGCCACCAGCAGAGATCTGGGTGGTGAGCAGTTCTTC.

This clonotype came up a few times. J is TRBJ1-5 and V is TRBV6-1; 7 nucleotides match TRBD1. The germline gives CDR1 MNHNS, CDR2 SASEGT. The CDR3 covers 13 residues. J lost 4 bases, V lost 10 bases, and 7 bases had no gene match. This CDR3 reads CATTDRENQPQHF. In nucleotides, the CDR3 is TGTGCCACCACAGACAGGGAGAATCAGCCCCAGCATTTT.

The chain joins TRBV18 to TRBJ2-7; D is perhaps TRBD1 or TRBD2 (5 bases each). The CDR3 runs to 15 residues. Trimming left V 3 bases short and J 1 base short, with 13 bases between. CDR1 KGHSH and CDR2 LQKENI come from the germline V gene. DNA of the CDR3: TGTGCCAGCTCACCGCCGGTGGGGGAGTCCTACGAGCAGTACTTC. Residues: CASSPPVGESYEQYF.

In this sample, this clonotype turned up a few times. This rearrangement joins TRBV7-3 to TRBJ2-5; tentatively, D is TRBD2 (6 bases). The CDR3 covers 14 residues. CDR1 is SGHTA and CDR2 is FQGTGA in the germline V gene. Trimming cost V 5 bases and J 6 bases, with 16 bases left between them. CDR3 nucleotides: TGTGCCAGCAGCCCCGACGGGAGCAGTAAGACCCAGTACTTC. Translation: CASSPDGSSKTQYF.

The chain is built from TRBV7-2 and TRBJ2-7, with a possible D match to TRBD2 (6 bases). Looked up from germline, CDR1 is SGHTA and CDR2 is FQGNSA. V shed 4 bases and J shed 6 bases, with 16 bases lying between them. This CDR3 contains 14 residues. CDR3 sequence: CASSSGLPSREQYF. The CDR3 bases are TGTGCCAGCAGCTCGGGACTGCCCTCCCGCGAGCAGTACTTC.

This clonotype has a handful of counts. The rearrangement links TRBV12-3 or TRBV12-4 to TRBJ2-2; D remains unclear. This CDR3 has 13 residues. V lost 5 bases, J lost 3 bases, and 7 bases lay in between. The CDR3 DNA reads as TGTGCCAGCAGTACCTGGGACACCGGGGAGCTGTTTTTT. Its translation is CASSTWDTGELFF.

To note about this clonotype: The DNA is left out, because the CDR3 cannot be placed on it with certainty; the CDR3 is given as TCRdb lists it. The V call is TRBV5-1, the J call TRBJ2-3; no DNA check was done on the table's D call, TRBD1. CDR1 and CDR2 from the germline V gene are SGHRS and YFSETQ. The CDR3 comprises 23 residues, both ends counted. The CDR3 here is CASTTGTVNTEAFFGQGTDTQYF.

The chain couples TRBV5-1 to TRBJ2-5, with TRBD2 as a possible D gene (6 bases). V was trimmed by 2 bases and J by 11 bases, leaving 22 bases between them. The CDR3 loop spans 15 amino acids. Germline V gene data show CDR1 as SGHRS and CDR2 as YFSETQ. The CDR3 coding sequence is TGCGCCAGCAGCTTATCCGGGACTGCCAAATTGGAGCAGTACTTC. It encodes CASSLSGTAKLEQYF.

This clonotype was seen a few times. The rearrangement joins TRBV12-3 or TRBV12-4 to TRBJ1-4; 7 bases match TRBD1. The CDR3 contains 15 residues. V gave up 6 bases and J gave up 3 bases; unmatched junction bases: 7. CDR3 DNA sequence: TGTGCCAGCAGCCAACAGGGGTTCCCTAATGAAAAACTGTTTTTT. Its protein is CASSQQGFPNEKLFF.

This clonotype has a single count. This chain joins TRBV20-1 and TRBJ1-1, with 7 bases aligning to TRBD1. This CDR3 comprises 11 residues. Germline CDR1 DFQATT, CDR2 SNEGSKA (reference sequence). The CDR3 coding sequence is TGCAGCGCCGGACAGGTCTCTGAAGCTTTCTTT. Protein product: CSAGQVSEAFF.

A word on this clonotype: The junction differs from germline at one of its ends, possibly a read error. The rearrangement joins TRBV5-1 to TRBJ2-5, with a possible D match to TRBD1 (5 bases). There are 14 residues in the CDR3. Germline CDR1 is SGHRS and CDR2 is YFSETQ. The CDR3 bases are TGCGCCAGCAGCTTGGAGGGTGGACAAGAGGCCCAGTACTTC. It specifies CASSLEGGQEAQYF.

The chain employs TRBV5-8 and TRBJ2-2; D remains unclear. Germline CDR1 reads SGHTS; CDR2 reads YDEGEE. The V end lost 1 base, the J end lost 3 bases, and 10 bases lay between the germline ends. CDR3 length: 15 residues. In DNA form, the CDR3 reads TGTGCCAGCAGCTTGACAATAACGTACACCGGGGAGCTGTTTTTT. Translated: CASSLTITYTGELFF.